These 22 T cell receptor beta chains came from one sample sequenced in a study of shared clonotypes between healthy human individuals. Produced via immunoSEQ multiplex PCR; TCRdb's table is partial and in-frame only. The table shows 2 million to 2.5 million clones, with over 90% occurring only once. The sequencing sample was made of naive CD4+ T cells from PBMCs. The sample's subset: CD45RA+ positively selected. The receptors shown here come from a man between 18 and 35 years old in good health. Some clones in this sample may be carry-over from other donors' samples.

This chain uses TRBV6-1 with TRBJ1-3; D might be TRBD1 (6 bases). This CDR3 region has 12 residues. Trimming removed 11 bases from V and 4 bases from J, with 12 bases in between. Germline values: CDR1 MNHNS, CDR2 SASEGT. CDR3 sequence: CALDSSGNTIYF. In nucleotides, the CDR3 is TGTGCCCTGGACAGTTCCGGAAACACCATATATTTT.

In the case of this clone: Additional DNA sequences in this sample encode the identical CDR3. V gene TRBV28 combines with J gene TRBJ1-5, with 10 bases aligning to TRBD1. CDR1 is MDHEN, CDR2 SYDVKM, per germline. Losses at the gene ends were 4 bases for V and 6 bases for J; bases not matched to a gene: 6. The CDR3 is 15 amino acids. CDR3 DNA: TGTGCCAGCAGTTCCCCCGGGACAGGGGTTCAGCCCCAGCATTTT. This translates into CASSSPGTGVQPQHF.

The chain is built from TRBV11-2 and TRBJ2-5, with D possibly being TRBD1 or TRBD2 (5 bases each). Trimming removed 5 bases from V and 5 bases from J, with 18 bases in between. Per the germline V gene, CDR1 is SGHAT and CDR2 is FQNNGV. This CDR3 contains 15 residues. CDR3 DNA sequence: TGTGCCAGCAGCATGACCGGGCCTGAGGGGGAGACCCAGTACTTC. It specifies CASSMTGPEGETQYF. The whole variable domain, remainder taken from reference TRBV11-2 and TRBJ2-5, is EAGVAQSPRYKIIEKRQSVAFWCNPISGHATLYWYQQILGQGPKLLIQFQNNGVVDDSQLPKDRFSAERLKGVDSTLKIQPAKLEDSAVYLCASSMTGPEGETQYFGPGTRLLVL.

This CDR3 is CASRRGGADKNIQYF. For the CDR3, the DNA is TGTGCCAGCAGGAGGGGGGGCGCGGACAAAAACATTCAGTACTTC. V is TRBV2 and J is TRBJ2-4; the D gene is possibly TRBD2 (7 bases). Looked up from germline, CDR1 is SNHLY and CDR2 is FYNNEI. The length of the CDR3 is 15 residues. Deletions cut 6 bases from V and 3 bases from J, with 15 bases between.

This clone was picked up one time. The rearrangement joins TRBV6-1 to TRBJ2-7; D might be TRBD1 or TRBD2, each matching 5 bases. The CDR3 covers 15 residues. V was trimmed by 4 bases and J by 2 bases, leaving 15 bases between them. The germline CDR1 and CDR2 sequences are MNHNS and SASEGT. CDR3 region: CASSAIEGYPYEQYF. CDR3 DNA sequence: TGTGCCAGCAGTGCCATCGAGGGGTACCCCTACGAGCAGTACTTC.

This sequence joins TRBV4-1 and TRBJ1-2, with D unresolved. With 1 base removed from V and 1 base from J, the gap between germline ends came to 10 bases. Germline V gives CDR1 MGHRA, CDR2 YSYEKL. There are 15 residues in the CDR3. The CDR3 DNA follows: TGCGCCAGCAGCCAAGTGGGCCAGATTAACTATGGCTACACCTTC. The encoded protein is CASSQVGQINYGYTF.

In DNA form, the CDR3 reads TGTGCCAGCAGTTGGACAGGGGGCACTGAAGCTTTCTTT. Its translation is CASSWTGGTEAFF. The V call is TRBV6-1, the J call TRBJ1-1, with 10 bases identical to TRBD1. This CDR3 comprises 13 residues. Trimming at V came to 5 bases and at J to 4 bases, leaving 1 base not matched to a gene. Germline V gene sequence: CDR1 MNHNS, CDR2 SASEGT.

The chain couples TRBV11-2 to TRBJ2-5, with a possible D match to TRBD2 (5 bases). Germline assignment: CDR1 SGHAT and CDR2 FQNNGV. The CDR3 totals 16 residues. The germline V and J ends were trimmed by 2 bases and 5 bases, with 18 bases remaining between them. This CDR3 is CASSLLRFGGGETQYF. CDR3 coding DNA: TGTGCCAGCAGCTTATTGCGTTTTGGCGGCGGGGAGACCCAGTACTTC.

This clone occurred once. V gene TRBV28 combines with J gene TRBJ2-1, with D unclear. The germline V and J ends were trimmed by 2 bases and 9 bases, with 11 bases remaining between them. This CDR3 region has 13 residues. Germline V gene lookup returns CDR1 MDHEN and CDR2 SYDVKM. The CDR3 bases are TGTGCCAGCAGTTTAGGGGTAGGGCTTGAGCAGTTCTTC. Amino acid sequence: CASSLGVGLEQFF.

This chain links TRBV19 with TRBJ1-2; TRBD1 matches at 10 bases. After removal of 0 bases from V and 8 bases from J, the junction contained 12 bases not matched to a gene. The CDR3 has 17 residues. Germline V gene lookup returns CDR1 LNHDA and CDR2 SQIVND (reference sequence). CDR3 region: CASSIDPGQGMSYGYTF. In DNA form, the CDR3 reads TGTGCCAGTAGTATAGACCCGGGACAGGGGATGTCATACGGCTACACCTTC.

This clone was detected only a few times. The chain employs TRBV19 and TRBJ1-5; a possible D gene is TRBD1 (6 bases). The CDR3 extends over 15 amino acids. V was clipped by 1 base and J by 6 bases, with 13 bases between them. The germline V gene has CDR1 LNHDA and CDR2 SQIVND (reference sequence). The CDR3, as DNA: TGTGCCAGTAGTATAGTGAGGGGGGCAGGTCAGCCCCAGCATTTT. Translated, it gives CASSIVRGAGQPQHF.

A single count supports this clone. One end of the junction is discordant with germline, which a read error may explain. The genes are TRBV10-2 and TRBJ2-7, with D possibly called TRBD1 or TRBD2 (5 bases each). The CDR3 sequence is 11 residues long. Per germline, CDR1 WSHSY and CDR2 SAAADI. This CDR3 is CASTRTGTAVF. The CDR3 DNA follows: TGCGCCAGCACCAGGACCGGGACCGCCGTCTTC.

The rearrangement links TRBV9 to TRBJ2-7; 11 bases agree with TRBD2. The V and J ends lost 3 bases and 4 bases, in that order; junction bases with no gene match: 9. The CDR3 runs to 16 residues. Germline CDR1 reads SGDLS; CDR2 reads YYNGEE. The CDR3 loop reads CASSDLGLAEPYEQYF. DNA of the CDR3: TGTGCCAGCAGCGACCTGGGACTAGCGGAACCGTACGAGCAGTACTTC.

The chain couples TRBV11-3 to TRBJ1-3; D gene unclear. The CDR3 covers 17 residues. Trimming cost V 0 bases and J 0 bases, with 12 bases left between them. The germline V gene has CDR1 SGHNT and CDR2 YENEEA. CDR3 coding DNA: TGTGCCAGCAGCTTAGATCCTTGGCGAACCTCTGGAAACACCATATATTTT. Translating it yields CASSLDPWRTSGNTIYF. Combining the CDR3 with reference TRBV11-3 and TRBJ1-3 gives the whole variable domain EAGVVQSPRYKIIEKKQPVAFWCNPISGHNTLYWYLQNLGQGPELLIRYENEEAVDDSQLPKDRFSAERLKGVDSTLKIQPAELGDSAVYLCASSLDPWRTSGNTIYFGEGSWLTVV.

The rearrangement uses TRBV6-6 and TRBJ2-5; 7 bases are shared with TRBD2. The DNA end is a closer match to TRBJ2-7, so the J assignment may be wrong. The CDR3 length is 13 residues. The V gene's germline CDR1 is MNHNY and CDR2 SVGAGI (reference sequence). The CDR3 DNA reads TGTGCCAGCAGCCGCCTAAGCGGGGCCGAGCAGTACTTC. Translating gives CASSRLSGAEQYF.

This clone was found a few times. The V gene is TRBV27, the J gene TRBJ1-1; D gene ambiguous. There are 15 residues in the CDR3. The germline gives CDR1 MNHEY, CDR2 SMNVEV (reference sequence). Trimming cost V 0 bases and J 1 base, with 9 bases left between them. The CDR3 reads CASSLSSRSNTEAFF. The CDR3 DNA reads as TGTGCCAGCAGTTTATCCTCAAGATCGAACACTGAAGCTTTCTTT.

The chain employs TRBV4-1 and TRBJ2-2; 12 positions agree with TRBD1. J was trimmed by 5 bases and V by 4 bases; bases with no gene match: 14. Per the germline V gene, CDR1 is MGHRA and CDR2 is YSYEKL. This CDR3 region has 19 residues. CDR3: CASSLLPPGQGAITGELFF. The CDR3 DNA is TGCGCCAGCAGCCTCCTTCCTCCGGGACAGGGGGCGATTACCGGGGAGCTGTTTTTT.

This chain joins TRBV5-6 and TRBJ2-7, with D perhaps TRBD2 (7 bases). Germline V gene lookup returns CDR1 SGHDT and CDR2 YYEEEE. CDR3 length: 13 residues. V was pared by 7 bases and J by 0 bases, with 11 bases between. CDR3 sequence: CASAGGRSYEQYF. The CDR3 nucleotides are TGTGCCAGCGCCGGGGGGCGCTCCTACGAGCAGTACTTC.

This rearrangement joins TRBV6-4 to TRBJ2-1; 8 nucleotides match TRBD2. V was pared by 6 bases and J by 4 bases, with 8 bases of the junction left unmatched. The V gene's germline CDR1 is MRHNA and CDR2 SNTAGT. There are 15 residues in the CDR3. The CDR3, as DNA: TGTGCCAGCAGGGTTAGCGGGGCCCCTTACAATGAGCAGTTCTTC. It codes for CASRVSGAPYNEQFF.

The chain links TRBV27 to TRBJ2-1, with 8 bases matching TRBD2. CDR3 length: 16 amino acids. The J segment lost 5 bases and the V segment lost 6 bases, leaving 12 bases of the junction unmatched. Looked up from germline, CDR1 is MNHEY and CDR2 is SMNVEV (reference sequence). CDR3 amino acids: CASRPGGGGTNNEQFF. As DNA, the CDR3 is TGTGCCAGCAGACCGGGAGGGGGGGGCACGAACAATGAGCAGTTCTTC.

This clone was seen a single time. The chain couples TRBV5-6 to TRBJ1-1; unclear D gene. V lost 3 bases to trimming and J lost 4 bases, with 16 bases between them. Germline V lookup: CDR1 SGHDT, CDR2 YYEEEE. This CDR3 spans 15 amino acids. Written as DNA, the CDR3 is TGTGCCAGCAGCTCCATCGGAGCTCCCCCCACTGAAGCTTTCTTT. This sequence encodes CASSSIGAPPTEAFF.

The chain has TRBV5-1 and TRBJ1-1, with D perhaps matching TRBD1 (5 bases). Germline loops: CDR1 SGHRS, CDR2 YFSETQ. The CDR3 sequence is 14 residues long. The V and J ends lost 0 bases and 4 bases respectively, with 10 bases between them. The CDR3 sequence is CASSLDSGGTEAFF. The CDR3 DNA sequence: TGCGCCAGCAGCTTGGACTCCGGGGGCACTGAAGCTTTCTTT. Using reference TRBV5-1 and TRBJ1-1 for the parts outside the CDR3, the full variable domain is KAGVTQTPRYLIKTRGQQVTLSCSPISGHRSVSWYQQTPGQGLQFLFEYFSETQRNKGNFPGRFSGRQFSNSRSEMNVSTLELGDSALYLCASSLDSGGTEAFFGQGTRLTVV.